The clone carrying this T cell receptor (beta chain) has only a few counts. Its antigen is currently unknown. A template switching step contributed a universal primer site, while unique molecular identifiers were present in the cDNA. TCRdb independently ran MiXCR on the 5' RACE reads; one entry per CDR3 protein. The data hold around 290,000 distinct CDR3 sequences, with 8% to 9.5% observed a single time. These data come from a study of identical twins. Study observations and caveats: Models, which agreed with sharing between unrelated individuals, nonetheless underestimated the out-of-frame TCR alpha sharing seen in monozygotic twins.

This sample was also put to use in a study of yellow fever vaccine responses in identical twins.

The receptor comes from a woman younger than 35 in good health. Sequencing input: CD8+ T cells sorted from blood.

CDR3 loop: CASSPRDSRSGANVLTF. The CDR3 DNA reads TGTGCCAGCAGTCCTCGGGACAGTCGCTCTGGGGCCAACGTCCTGACTTTC. The rearrangement uses TRBV27 and TRBJ2-6, with TRBD1 matching 7 bases. The V gene's germline CDR1 is MNHEY and CDR2 SMNVEV (reference sequence). V shed 5 bases and J 0 bases; nucleotides not matched to a gene: 7. This CDR3 region has 17 residues.